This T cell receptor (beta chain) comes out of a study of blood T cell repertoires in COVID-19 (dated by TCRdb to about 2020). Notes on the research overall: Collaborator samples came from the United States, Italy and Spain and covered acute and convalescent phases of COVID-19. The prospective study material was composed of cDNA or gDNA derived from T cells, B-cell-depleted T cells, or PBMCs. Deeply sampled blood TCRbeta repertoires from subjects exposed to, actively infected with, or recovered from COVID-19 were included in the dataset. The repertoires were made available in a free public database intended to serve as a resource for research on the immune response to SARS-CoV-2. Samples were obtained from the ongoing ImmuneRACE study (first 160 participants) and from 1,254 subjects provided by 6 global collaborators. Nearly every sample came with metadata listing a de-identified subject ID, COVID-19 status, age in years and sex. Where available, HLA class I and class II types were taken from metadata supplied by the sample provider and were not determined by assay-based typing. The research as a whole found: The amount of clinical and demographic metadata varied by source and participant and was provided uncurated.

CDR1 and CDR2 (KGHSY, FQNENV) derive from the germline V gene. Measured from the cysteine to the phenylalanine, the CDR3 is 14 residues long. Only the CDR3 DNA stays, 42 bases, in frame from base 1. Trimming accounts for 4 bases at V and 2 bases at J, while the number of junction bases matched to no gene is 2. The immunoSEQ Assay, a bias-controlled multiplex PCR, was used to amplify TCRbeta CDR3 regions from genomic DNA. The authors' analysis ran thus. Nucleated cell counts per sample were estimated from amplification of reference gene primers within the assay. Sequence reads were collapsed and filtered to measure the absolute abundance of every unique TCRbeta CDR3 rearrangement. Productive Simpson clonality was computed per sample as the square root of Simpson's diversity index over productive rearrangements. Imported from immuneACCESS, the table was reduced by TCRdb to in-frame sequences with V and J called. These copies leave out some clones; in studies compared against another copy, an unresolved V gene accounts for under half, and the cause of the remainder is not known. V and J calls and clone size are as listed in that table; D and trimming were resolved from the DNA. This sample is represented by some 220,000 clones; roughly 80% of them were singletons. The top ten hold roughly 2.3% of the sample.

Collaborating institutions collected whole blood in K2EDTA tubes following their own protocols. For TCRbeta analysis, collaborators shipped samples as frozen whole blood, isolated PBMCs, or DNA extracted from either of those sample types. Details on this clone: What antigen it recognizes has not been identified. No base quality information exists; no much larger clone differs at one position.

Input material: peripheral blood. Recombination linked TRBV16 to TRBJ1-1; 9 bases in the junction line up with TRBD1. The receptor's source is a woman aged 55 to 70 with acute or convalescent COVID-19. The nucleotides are TGTGCCAGCAGCCGGACAGGGGTTAACACTGAAGCTTTCTTT. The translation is CASSRTGVNTEAFF.